The entry below describes one TCR beta chain. This entry comes from a study of blood T cell repertoires in COVID-19. Overall study: Nucleic acid was either cDNA or gDNA, and it came from T cells, B-cell-depleted T cells, or PBMCs.

Participants, 18 to 89 years old, spanned more than 20 US areas. Per the original methods: The assay estimated nucleated cells by amplifying reference gene primers. Sequenced by immunoSEQ multiplex PCR; TCRdb stores in-frame clones only, minus some. Clonal size and the V and J genes are those of that table, whereas D and trimming came from the DNA. The top ten clones hold roughly a tenth of a sample with some 300,000 clones, under 90% of them seen once. V trimming: 1 base; J trimming: 4 bases; junction bases outside the gene matches: 13. Looked up from germline, CDR1 is KGHSH and CDR2 is LQKENI. The CDR3 has 18 amino acids.

This clonotype was obtained from a woman aged 25 to 39 who had recovered from COVID-19. The V and J genes are TRBV18 and TRBJ1-1; 9 nucleotides line up with TRBD1. Sequenced: PBMCs or T cells enriched from blood (not recorded which). The CDR3 DNA is TGTGCCAGCTCACCACGTACAACAGGGGGCGCGGGGAGCACTGAAGCTTTCTTT. It codes for CASSPRTTGGAGSTEAFF.